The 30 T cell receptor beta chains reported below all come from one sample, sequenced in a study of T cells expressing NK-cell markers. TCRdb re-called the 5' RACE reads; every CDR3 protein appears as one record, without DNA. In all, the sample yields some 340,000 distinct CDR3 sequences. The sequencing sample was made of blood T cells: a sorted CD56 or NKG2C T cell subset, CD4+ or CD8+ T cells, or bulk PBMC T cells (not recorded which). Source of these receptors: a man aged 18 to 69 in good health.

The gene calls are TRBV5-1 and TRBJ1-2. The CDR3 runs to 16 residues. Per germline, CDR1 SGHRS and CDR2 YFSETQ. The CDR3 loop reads CASSSNPGPQNYGYTF.

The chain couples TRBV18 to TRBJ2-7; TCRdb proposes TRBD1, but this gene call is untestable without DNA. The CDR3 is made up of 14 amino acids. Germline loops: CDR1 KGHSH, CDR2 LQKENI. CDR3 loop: CASSPIPTGDEQYF.

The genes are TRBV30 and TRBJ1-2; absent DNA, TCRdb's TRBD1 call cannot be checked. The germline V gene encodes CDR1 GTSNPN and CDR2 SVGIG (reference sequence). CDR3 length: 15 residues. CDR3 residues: CCLGTGRLAGYGYTF.

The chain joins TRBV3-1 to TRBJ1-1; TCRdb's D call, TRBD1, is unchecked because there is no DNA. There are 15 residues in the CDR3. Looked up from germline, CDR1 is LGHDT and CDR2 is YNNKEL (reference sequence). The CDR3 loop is CASSQSQGGLTEAFF.

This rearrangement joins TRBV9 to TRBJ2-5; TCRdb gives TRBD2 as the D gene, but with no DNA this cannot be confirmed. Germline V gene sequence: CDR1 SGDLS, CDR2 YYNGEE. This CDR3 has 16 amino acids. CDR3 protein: CASSVGGLAVQETQYF.

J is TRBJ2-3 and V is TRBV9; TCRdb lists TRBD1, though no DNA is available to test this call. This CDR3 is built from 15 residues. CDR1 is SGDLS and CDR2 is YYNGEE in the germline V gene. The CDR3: CASSYRDTLTDTQYF.

The chain's CDR3 is CASSPQVDYGYTF. This chain connects TRBV10-2 to TRBJ1-2; as DNA is missing, the TRBD1 call by TCRdb cannot be tested. The germline V gene has CDR1 WSHSY and CDR2 SAAADI. This CDR3 is 13 amino acids long.

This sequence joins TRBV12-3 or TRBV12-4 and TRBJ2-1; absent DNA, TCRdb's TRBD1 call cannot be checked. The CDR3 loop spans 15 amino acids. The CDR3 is CASGPPAASYNEQFF.

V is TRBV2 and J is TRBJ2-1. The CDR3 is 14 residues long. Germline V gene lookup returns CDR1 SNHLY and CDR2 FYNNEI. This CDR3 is CASMKTSAYNEQFF. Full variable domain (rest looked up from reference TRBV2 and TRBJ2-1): EPEVTQTPSHQVTQMGQEVILRCVPISNHLYFYWYRQILGQKVEFLVSFYNNEISEKSEIFDDQFSVERPDGSNFTLKIRSTKLEDSAMYFCASMKTSAYNEQFFGPGTRLTVL.

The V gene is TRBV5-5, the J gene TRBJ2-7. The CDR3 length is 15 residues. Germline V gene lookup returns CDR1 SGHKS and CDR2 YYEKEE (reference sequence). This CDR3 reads CASSPSPTPYYEQYF.

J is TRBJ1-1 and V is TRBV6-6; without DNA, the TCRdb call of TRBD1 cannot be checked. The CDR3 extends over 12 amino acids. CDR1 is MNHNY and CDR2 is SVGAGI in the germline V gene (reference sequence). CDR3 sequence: CAAGQGYTEAFF.

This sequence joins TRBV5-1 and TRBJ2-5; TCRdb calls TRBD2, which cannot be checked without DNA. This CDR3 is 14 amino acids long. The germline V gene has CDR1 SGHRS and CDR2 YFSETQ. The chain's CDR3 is CASSLARLAETQYF.

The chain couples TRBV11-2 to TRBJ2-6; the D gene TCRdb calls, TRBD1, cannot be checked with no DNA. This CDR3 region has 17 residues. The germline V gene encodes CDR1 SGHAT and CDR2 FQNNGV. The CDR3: CASSFWTESSGANVLTF.

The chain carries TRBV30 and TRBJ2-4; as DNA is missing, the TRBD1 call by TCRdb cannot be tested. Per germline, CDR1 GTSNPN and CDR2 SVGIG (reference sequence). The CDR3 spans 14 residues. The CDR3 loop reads CAWSGGPFQNIQYF.

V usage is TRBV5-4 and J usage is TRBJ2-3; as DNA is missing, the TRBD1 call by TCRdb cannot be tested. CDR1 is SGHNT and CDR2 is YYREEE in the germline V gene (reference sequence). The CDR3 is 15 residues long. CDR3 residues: CASSRPGGDTDTQYF. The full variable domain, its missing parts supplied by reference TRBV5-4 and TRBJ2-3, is ETGVTQSPTHLIKTRGQQVTLRCSSQSGHNTVSWYQQALGQGPQFIFQYYREEENGRGNFPPRFSGLQFPNYSSELNVNALELDDSALYLCASSRPGGDTDTQYFGPGTRLTVL.

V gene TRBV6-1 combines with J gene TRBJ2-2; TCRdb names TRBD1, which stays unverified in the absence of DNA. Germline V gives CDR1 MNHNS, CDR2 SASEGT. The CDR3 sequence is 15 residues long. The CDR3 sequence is CASTREGRDTGELFF.

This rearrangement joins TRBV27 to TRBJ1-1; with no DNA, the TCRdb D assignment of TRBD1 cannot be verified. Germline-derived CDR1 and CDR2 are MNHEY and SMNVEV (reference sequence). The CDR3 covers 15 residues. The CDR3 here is CASSQNRGGNTEAFF.

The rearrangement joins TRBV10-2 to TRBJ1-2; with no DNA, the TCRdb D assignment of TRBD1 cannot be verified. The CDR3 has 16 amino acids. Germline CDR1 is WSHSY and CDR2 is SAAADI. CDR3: CASSESRTGGTYGYTF.

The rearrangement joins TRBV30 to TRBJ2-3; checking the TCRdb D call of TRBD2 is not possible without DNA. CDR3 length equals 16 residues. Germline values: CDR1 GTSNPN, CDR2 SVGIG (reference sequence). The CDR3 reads CAWSLSRTSGGDTQYF.

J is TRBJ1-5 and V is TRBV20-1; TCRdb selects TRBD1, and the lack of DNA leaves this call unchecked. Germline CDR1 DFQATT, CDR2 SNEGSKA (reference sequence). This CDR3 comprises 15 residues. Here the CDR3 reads CSAREPGQTNQPQHF.

This CDR3 reads CASNHIAGEQETQYF. The chain uses TRBV9 and TRBJ2-5; with no DNA, the TCRdb D assignment of TRBD2 cannot be verified. The CDR3 is 15 residues long. The germline V gene has CDR1 SGDLS and CDR2 YYNGEE.

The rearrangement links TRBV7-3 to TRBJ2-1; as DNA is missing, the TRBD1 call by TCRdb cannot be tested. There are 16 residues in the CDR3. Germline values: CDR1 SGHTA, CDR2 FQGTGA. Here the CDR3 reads CASSLRPRGGRNEQFF.

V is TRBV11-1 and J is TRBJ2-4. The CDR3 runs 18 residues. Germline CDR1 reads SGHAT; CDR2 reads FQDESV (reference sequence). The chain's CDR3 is CASSPDPDTGLAKNIQYF.

CDR3 loop: CASRGTGNEQFF. The chain employs TRBV6-1 and TRBJ2-1; the TCRdb D gene call, TRBD1, has no DNA to confirm it. The CDR3 is made up of 12 amino acids. Germline loops: CDR1 MNHNS, CDR2 SASEGT.

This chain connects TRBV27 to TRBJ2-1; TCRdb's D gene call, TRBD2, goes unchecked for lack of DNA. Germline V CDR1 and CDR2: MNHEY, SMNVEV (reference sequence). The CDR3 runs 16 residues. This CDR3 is CASSLYVRGAGNEQFF.

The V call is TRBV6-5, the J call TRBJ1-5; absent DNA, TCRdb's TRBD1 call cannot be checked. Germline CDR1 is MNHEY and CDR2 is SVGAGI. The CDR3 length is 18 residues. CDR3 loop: CASSYSGGPNYSNQPQHF.

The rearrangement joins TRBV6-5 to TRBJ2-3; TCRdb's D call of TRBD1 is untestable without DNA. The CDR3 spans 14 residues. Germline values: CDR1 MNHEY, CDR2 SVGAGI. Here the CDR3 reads CASSWDRALNTQYF.

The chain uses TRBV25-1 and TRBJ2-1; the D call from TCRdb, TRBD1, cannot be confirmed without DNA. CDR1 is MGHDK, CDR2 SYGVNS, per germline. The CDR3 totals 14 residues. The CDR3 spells CASSERGKANEQFF.

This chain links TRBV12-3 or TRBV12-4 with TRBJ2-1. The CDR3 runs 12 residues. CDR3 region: CASSSDSWEQFF.

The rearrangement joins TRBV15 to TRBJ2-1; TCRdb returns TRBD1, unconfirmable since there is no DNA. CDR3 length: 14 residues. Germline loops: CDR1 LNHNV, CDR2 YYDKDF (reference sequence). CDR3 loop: CATSTNRVRGEQFF.